These 22 T cell receptor beta chains came from one sample sequenced in a study of T cells in Graves' hyperthyroidism and ophthalmopathy. TCR beta CDR3 regions were amplified from RNA. First-round RT-PCR of the TCR CDR3 relied on the HTBI primer set. TCRdb analysed the multiplex PCR reads with MiXCR anew, one entry per CDR3 protein. Counted here are about 520,000 distinct CDR3 sequences, roughly a quarter occurring once; the ten biggest clones make up 11%. Source material: blood. These receptor sequences come from a woman under 40 with Graves' ophthalmopathy.

This clonotype has ten or more counts. The chain combines TRBV6-5 with TRBJ1-2; D is undetermined. Germline V lookup: CDR1 MNHEY, CDR2 SVGAGI. This CDR3 is 14 amino acids long. Trimming removed 0 bases from V and 6 bases from J, with 11 bases in between. DNA of the CDR3: TGTGCCAGCAGTTACTCGAGAGGGCCCCATGGCTACACCTTC. It codes for CASSYSRGPHGYTF.

This clonotype showed up many times. The rearrangement links TRBV6-5 to TRBJ2-5, with D tentatively TRBD1 (6 bases). Germline CDR1 is MNHEY and CDR2 is SVGAGI. Trimming took off 2 bases at V and 1 base at J, with 8 bases between the two ends. The CDR3 extends over 14 amino acids. DNA for the CDR3: TGTGCCAGCAGTTACGGACAGCCCCAAGAGACCCAGTACTTC. Translation: CASSYGQPQETQYF.

J is TRBJ1-5 and V is TRBV2; no clear D. V lost 6 bases and J lost 4, with 13 bases in between. The CDR3 has 14 residues. CDR1 is SNHLY, CDR2 FYNNEI, per germline. The CDR3 nucleotides are TGTGCCAGCAGCTTCGACGGACGGAATCAGCCCCAGCATTTT. It codes for CASSFDGRNQPQHF. Full variable domain (rest looked up from reference TRBV2 and TRBJ1-5): EPEVTQTPSHQVTQMGQEVILRCVPISNHLYFYWYRQILGQKVEFLVSFYNNEISEKSEIFDDQFSVERPDGSNFTLKIRSTKLEDSAMYFCASSFDGRNQPQHFGDGTRLSIL.

This clonotype was seen many times. The chain uses TRBV12-3 or TRBV12-4 and TRBJ2-5; 10 bases agree with TRBD1. With 4 bases clipped from V and 0 bases from J, the junction kept 2 bases outside the gene matches. The CDR3 covers 15 residues. CDR3 nucleotide sequence: TGTGCCAGCAGTTCCGGACAGGGGGACCAAGAGACCCAGTACTTC. It codes for CASSSGQGDQETQYF.

This clonotype has a single count. The V call is TRBV13, the J call TRBJ1-2, with unresolved D. Trimming pared 4 bases from V and 8 bases from J, leaving 20 bases between. CDR1 PRHDT and CDR2 FYEKMQ come from the germline V gene (reference sequence). This CDR3 has 15 amino acids. CDR3 nucleotide sequence: TGTGCCAGCAGCTCAGCCGGTAGGGCATGGCTAGGCTACACCTTC. This codes for CASSSAGRAWLGYTF.

Ten or more counts support this clonotype. The V call is TRBV6-2 or TRBV6-3, the J call TRBJ1-2; D uncertain. Germline CDR1 reads MNHEY; CDR2 reads SVGEGT. The CDR3 totals 14 residues. Trimming removed 8 bases at V and 8 bases at J, with 21 bases between. The CDR3 DNA reads as TGTGCCAGCCAAATCGACCCGAGCTGGTACGGCTACACCTTC. Encoded protein: CASQIDPSWYGYTF.

This clonotype was seen repeatedly, ten times or more. This sequence joins TRBV20-1 and TRBJ1-2; D gene ambiguous. The ends were cut back, 4 bases at V and 0 bases at J, with 12 bases in the middle. This CDR3 has 14 residues. Germline values: CDR1 DFQATT, CDR2 SNEGSKA (reference sequence). CDR3 in amino acids: CSAIRALANYGYTF. CDR3 DNA sequence: TGCAGTGCTATTCGGGCTTTAGCTAACTATGGCTACACCTTC.

This clonotype was picked up many times. In nucleotides, the CDR3 is TGCAGTGCTAGGGGGCAGGGGCTCGGCGCCGATGGCGAGCAGTACTTC. It translates to CSARGQGLGADGEQYF. The rearrangement links TRBV20-1 to TRBJ2-7; tentative D call: TRBD1 (6 bases). This CDR3 comprises 16 residues. Trimming took off 3 bases at V and 6 bases at J, with 24 bases between the two ends. Germline CDR1 and CDR2: DFQATT and SNEGSKA (reference sequence).

This chain connects TRBV7-3 to TRBJ2-5; 15 bases fit TRBD2. The CDR3 runs to 16 residues. With V trimmed by 5 bases and J by 2 bases, 3 bases remained unmatched. From germline, CDR1 is SGHTA and CDR2 FQGTGA. The CDR3 loop reads CASSIGTSGGQETQYF. The CDR3 region has the DNA TGTGCCAGCAGCATCGGGACTAGCGGGGGGCAAGAGACCCAGTACTTC.

The rearrangement joins TRBV24-1 to TRBJ1-2; D gene uncertain. V lost 4 bases to trimming and J lost 0 bases, with 14 bases between them. CDR3 length: 16 amino acids. Germline V gene sequence: CDR1 KGHDR, CDR2 SFDVKD. CDR3 residues: CATSEGYSSSNYGYTF. The CDR3, as DNA: TGTGCCACCAGTGAGGGTTACAGCTCCTCTAACTATGGCTACACCTTC.

This rearrangement joins TRBV2 to TRBJ1-1; D not resolved. CDR3 length: 10 amino acids. Trimming shortened V by 4 bases and J by 10 bases, and 7 bases separated the two germline ends. The germline gives CDR1 SNHLY, CDR2 FYNNEI. The CDR3 region is CASSGGLAFF. CDR3 DNA: TGTGCCAGCAGTGGAGGTTTAGCTTTCTTT.

This clonotype was counted at least ten times. J is TRBJ2-5 and V is TRBV11-2; D ambiguous. Trimming shortened V by 3 bases and J by 1 base, and 3 bases separated the two germline ends. In germline, CDR1 is SGHAT, CDR2 FQNNGV. This CDR3 has 12 amino acids. The CDR3 bases are TGTGCCAGCAGCTTCCCCCAAGAGACCCAGTACTTC. This codes for CASSFPQETQYF.

The chain employs TRBV4-1 and TRBJ2-7; no definite D call. The germline V and J ends were trimmed by 0 bases and 1 base, with 13 bases remaining between them. CDR1 is MGHRA, CDR2 YSYEKL, per germline. The CDR3 spans 16 residues. In nucleotides, the CDR3 is TGCGCCAGCAGCCAAGATAGAAACAGCCCTTCCTACGAGCAGTACTTC. Amino acid sequence: CASSQDRNSPSYEQYF.

This clonotype was recorded at least ten times. The chain carries TRBV27 and TRBJ1-5; maybe TRBD1 (5 bases). Per the germline V gene, CDR1 is MNHEY and CDR2 is SMNVEV (reference sequence). This CDR3 spans 16 amino acids. V was shortened by 2 bases and J by 5 bases, with 16 bases between the two germline ends. The CDR3 nucleotides are TGTGCCAGCAGTTTACCTTTTGAGCAGGGCCATCAGCCCCAGCATTTT. Translating it yields CASSLPFEQGHQPQHF.

This clonotype appeared many times. V is TRBV7-8 and J is TRBJ1-1, with unresolved D. V lost 2 bases to trimming and J lost 7 bases, with 14 bases between them. The germline V gene encodes CDR1 SGHVS and CDR2 FQNEAQ. This CDR3 is 14 amino acids long. CDR3 DNA: TGTGCCAGCAGCTTATTTGTCGGTACAGATGAAGCTTTCTTT. Its protein is CASSLFVGTDEAFF.

This clonotype was counted many times. The chain employs TRBV7-8 and TRBJ1-5; 8 nucleotides line up with TRBD1. J gave up 6 bases and V 5 bases, and 6 bases lay outside the gene matches. The CDR3 has 14 amino acids. Germline values: CDR1 SGHVS, CDR2 FQNEAQ. CDR3 amino acids: CASSPRDRSQPQHF. The CDR3 DNA reads TGTGCCAGCAGCCCCCGGGACAGGAGTCAGCCCCAGCATTTT.

In this sample, this clonotype turned up many times. The rearrangement links TRBV11-1 to TRBJ1-1; 10 bases align to TRBD1. The length of the CDR3 is 17 residues. Germline V gene sequence: CDR1 SGHAT, CDR2 FQDESV (reference sequence). Trimming at V came to 7 bases and at J to 5 bases, leaving 16 bases not matched to a gene. This chain's CDR3 is CASTSTGGPGLGTEAFF. DNA of the CDR3: TGTGCCAGCACTTCGACAGGGGGCCCCGGGCTGGGGACTGAAGCTTTCTTT.

There are many counts of this clonotype. The V call is TRBV7-9, the J call TRBJ1-5, with D hard to call. V was shortened by 2 bases and J by 7 bases, with 9 bases between the two germline ends. The CDR3 consists of 13 residues. CDR1 and CDR2 from the germline V gene are SEHNR and FQNEAQ (reference sequence). DNA of the CDR3: TGTGCCAGCAGCTTATTGGGGAGCCAGCCCCAGCATTTT. Its protein product is CASSLLGSQPQHF. Drawing the rest from reference TRBV7-9 and TRBJ1-5, the complete variable domain is DTGVSQNPRHKITKRGQNVTFRCDPISEHNRLYWYRQTLGQGPEFLTYFQNEAQLEKSRLLSDRFSAERPKGSFSTLEIQRTEQGDSAMYLCASSLLGSQPQHFGDGTRLSIL.

In this sample, this clonotype turned up many times. The chain is built from TRBV11-2 and TRBJ2-7; no reliable D call. The length of the CDR3 is 17 residues. The germline V gene encodes CDR1 SGHAT and CDR2 FQNNGV. Trimming removed 0 bases at V and 3 bases at J, with 18 bases between. The CDR3 region is CASSLDYRAGTYYEQYF. The CDR3, as DNA: TGTGCCAGCAGCTTAGATTATCGGGCAGGAACCTACTACGAGCAGTACTTC.

The V gene is TRBV6-2 or TRBV6-3, the J gene TRBJ2-3; 8 bases are a match to TRBD2. CDR1 and CDR2 (germline): MNHEY, SVGEGT. V shed 7 bases, J shed 0 bases, and the junction held 9 bases outside the gene matches. The CDR3 has 16 residues. CDR3 in DNA: TGTGCCAGCACCCCGACTAGCGCTGCTAGCACAGATACGCAGTATTTT. It yields the protein CASTPTSAASTDTQYF.

This clonotype appeared many times. The chain combines TRBV19 with TRBJ1-2; tentative D call: TRBD1 (6 bases). Germline assignment: CDR1 LNHDA and CDR2 SQIVND (reference sequence). Deletions cut 8 bases from V and 2 bases from J, with 12 bases between. This CDR3 has 13 amino acids. CDR3 sequence reads: CASDTQGNYGYTF. Written as DNA, the CDR3 is TGTGCCAGTGACACGCAGGGGAACTATGGCTACACCTTC.

This clonotype was seen a few times. The J gene is TRBJ2-5, the V gene TRBV5-6, with D possibly being TRBD2 (6 bases). CDR3 length equals 17 residues. Per the germline V gene, CDR1 is SGHDT and CDR2 is YYEEEE. Trimming cost V 0 bases and J 5 bases, with 20 bases left between them. The CDR3 DNA reads TGTGCCAGCAGCTTGGCCGGGGAGGCCCCCCGTTCGGAGACCCAGTACTTC. This translates into CASSLAGEAPRSETQYF. The full variable domain, in which reference TRBV5-6 and TRBJ2-5 provide the parts outside the CDR3, is DAGVTQSPTHLIKTRGQQVTLRCSPKSGHDTVSWYQQALGQGPQFIFQYYEEEERQRGNFPDRFSGHQFPNYSSELNVNALLLGDSALYLCASSLAGEAPRSETQYFGPGTRLLVL.